This T cell receptor beta chain was observed in a study of T cell repertoires in cytomegalovirus infection. About the research overall: Recently identified HLA-C-restricted CMV epitopes were among the peptides used. It can be stated that public TCR beta signatures indicated CMV infection as well as a matching HLA type. General observations from the study: HLA-C-restricted CMV clonotypes gave the most frequent clonotype in two of eight donors.

This clonotype was observed at least ten times. Its target is unknown. V gave up 3 bases and J gave up 3 bases; unmatched junction bases: 2. CDR3 size: 14 residues. In germline, CDR1 is SGHTA, CDR2 FQGNSA. TCRdb called the reads again in MiXCR, with one record for every CDR3 protein. The sample carries 640,000 or so distinct CDR3 sequences, roughly a third recorded once. The chain joins TRBV7-2 to TRBJ2-7; 10 bases match TRBD2. Sample: cultured PBMCs, taken from culture after CMV antigen stimulation. This TCR was recovered from a human donor in good health (CMV status not recorded). Some clones in this sample may be carry-over from other donors' samples. CDR3 in DNA: TGTGCCAGCAGCTTCGCTAGCGGGAGCTACGAGCAGTACTTC. Amino acid sequence: CASSFASGSYEQYF.